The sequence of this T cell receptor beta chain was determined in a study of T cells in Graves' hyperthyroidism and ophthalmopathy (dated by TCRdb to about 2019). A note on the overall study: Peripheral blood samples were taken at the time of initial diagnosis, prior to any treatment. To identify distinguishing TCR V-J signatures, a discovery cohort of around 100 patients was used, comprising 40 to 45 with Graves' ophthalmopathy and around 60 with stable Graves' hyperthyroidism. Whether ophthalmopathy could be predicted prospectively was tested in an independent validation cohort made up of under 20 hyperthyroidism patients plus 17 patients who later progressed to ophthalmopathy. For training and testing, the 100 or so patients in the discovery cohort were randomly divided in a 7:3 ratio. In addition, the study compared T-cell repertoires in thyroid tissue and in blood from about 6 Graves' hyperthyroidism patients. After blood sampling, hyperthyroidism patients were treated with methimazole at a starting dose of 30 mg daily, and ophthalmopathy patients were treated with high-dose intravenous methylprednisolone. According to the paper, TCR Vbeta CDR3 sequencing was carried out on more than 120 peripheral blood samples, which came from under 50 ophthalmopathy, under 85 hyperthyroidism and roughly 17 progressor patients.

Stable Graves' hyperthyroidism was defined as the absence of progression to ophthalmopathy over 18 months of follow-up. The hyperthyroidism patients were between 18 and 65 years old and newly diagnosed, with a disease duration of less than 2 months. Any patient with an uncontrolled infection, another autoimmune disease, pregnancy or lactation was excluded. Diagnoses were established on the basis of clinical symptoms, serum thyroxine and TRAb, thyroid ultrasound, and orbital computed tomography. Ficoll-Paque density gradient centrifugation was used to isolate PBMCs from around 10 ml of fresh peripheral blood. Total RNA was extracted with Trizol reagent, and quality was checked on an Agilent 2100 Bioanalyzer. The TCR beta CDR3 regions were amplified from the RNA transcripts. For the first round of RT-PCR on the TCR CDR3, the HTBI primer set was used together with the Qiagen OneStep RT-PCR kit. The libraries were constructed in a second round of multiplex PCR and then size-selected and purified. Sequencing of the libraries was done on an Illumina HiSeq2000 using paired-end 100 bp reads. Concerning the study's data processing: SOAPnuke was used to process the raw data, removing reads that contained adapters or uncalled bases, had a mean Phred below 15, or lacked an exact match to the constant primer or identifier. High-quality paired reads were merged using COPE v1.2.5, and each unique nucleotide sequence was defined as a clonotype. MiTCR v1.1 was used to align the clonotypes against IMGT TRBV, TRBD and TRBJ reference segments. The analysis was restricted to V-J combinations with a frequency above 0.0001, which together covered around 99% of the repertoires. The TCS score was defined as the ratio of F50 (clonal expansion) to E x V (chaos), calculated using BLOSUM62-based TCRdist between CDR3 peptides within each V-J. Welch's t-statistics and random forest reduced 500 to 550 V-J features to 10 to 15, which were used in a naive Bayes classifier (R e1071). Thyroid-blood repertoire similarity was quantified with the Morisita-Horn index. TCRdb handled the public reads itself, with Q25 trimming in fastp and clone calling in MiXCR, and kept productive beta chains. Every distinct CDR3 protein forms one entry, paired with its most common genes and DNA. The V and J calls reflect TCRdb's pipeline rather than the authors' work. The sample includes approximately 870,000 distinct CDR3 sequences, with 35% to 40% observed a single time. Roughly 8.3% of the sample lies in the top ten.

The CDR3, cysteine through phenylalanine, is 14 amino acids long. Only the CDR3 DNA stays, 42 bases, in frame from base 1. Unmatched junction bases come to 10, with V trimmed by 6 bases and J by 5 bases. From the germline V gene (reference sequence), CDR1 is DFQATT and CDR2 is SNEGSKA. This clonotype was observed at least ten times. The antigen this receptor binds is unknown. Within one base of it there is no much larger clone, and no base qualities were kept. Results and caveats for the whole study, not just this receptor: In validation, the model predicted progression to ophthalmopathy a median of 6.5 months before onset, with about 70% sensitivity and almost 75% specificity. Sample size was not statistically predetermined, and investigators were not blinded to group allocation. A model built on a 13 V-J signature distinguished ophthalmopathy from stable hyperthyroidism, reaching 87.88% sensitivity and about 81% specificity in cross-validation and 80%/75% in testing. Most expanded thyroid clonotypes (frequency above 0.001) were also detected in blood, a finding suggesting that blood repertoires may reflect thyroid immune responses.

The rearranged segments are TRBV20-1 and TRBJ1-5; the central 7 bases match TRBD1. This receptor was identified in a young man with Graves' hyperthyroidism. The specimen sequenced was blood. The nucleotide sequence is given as TGCAGTGCCAAGGACGGGACAGCGGATCAGCCCCAGCATTTT. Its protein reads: CSAKDGTADQPQHF.